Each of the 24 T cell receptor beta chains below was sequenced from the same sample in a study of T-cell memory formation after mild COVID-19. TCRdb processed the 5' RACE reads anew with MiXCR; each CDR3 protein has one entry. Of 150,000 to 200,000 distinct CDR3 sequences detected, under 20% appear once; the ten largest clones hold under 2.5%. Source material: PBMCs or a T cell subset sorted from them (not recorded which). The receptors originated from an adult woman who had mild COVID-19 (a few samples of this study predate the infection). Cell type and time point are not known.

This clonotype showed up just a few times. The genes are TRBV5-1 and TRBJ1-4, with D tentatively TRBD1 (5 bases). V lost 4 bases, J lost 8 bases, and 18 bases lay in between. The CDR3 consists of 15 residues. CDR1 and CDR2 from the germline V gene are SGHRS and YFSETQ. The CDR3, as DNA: TGCGCCAGCAGCCCGACGGACACCGGAAGGGAAAAACTGTTTTTT. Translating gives CASSPTDTGREKLFF.

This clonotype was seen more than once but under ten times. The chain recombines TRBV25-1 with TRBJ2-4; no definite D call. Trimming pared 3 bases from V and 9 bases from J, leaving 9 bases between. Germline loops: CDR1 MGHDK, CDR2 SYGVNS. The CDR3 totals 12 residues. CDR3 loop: CASSELGSIQYF. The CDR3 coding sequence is TGTGCCAGCAGTGAGCTGGGAAGCATTCAGTACTTC.

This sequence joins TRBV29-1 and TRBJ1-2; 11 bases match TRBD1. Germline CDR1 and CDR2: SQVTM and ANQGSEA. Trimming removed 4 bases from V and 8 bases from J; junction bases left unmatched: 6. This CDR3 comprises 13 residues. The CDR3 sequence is CSVGDRGFLGYTF. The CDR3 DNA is TGCAGCGTTGGGGACAGGGGGTTTTTGGGCTACACCTTC.

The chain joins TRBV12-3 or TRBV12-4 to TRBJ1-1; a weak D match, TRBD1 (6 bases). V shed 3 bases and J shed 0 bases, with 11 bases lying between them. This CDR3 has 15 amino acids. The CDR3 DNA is TGTGCCAGCAGTTTCAGGGGCGGGATGAACACTGAAGCTTTCTTT. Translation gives CASSFRGGMNTEAFF.

This chain's CDR3 is CASSHAGMGAAYQPQHF. The CDR3 DNA follows: TGTGCCAGCAGCCATGCTGGGATGGGAGCTGCTTATCAGCCCCAGCATTTT. The chain has TRBV12-3 or TRBV12-4 and TRBJ1-5, with D unclear. This CDR3 has 17 residues. Trimming shortened V by 6 bases and J by 5 bases, and 23 bases separated the two germline ends.

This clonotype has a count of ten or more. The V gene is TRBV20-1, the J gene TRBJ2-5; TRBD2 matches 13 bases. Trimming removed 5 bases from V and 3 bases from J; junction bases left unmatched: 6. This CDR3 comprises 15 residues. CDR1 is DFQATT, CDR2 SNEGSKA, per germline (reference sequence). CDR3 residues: CSASSGTSGKETQYF. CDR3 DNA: TGCAGTGCTTCATCCGGGACTAGCGGGAAAGAGACCCAGTACTTC.

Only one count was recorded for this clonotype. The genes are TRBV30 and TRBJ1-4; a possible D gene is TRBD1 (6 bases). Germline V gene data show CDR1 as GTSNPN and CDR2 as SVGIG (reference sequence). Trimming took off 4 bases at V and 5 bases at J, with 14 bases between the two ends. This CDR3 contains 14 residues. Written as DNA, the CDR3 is TGTGCCTGGACCACCAAGGGGGGGAATGAAAAACTGTTTTTT. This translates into CAWTTKGGNEKLFF.

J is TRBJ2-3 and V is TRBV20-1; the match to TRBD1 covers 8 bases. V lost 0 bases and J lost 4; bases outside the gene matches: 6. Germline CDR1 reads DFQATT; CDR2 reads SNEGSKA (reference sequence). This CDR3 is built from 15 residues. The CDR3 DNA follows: TGCAGTGCTAGAGACTCAGGGGGCCCCGCAGATACGCAGTATTTT. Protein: CSARDSGGPADTQYF.

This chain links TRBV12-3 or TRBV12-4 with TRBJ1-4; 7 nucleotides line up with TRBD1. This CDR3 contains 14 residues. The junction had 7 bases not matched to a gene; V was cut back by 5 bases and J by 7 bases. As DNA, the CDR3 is TGTGCCAGCAGTCCTCGACAGGGAAGTGAAAAACTGTTTTTT. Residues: CASSPRQGSEKLFF.

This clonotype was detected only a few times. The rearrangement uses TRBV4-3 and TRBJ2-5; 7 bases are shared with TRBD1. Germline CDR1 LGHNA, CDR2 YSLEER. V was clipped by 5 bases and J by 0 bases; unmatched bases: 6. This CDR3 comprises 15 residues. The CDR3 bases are TGCGCCAGCAGCTATCAACAGGGGAACCAAGAGACCCAGTACTTC. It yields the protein CASSYQQGNQETQYF.

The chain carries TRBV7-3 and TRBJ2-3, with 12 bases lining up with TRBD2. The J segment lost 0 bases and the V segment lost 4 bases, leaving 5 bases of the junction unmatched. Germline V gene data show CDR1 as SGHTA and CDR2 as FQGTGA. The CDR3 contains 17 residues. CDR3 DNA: TGTGCCAGCAGCTCAAGGACTAGCGGGGCTAGCACAGATACGCAGTATTTT. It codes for CASSSRTSGASTDTQYF.

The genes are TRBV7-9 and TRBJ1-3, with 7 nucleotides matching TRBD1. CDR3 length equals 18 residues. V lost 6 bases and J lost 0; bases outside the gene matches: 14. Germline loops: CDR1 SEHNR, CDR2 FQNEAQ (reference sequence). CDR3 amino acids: CASSRGTATLYSGNTIYF. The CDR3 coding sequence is TGTGCCAGCAGTCGCGGGACAGCCACACTATACTCTGGAAACACCATATATTTT.

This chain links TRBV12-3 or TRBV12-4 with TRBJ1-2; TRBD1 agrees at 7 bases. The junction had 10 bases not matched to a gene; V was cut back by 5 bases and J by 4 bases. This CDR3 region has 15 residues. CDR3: CASSEYRGPGYGYTF. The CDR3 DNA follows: TGTGCCAGCAGTGAGTACAGGGGACCCGGCTATGGCTACACCTTC.

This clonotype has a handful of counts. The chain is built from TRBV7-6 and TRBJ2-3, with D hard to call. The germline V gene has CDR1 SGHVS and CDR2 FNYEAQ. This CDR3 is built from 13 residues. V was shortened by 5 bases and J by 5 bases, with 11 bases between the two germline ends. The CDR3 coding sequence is TGTGCCAGCAGCCCGCGGCGCAGAGATACGCAGTATTTT. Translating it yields CASSPRRRDTQYF.

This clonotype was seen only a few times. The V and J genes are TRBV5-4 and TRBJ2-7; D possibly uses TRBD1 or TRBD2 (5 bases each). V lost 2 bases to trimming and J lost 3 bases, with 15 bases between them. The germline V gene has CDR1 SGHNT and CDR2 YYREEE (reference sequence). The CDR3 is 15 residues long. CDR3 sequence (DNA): TGTGCCAGCAGCTTCCGGGACCCCAAGAACTACGAGCAGTACTTC. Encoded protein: CASSFRDPKNYEQYF.

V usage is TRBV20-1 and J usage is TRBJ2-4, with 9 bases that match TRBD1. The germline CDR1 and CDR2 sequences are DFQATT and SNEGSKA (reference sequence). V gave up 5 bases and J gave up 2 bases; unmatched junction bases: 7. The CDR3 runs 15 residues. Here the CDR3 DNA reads TGCAGTGCTCCGCGGACAGGGGATACCAAAAACATTCAGTACTTC. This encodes CSAPRTGDTKNIQYF.

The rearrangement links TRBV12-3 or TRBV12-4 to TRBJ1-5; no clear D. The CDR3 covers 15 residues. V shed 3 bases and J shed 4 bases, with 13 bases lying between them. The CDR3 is CASSLTPGGNQPQHF. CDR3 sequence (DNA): TGTGCCAGCAGTTTGACCCCAGGAGGGAATCAGCCCCAGCATTTT.

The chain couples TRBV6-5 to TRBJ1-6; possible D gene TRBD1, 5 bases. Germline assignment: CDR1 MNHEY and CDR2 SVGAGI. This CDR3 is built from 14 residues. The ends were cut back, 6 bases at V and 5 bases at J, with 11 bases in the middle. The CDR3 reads CASRRDRDNSPLHF. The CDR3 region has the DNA TGTGCCAGCAGGCGGGACCGAGATAATTCACCCCTCCACTTT.

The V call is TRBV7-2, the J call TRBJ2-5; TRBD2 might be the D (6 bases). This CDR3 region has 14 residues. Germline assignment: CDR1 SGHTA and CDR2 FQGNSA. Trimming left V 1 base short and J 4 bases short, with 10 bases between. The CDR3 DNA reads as TGTGCCAGCAGCTTAGGGGAGGTGGGAGAGACCCAGTACTTC. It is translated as CASSLGEVGETQYF.

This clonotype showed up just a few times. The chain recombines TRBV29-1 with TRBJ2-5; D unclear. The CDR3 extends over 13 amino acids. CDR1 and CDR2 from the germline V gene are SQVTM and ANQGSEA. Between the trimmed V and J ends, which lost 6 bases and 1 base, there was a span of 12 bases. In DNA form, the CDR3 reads TGCAGCGTGCTTCAGAGACTCCAAGAGACCCAGTACTTC. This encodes CSVLQRLQETQYF.

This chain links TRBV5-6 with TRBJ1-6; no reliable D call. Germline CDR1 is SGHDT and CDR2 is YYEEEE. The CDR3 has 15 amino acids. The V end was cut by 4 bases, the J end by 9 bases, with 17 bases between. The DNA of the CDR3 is TGTGCCAGCAGCCCGAGCCCGACTGCTTTTTCACCCCTCCACTTT. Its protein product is CASSPSPTAFSPLHF.

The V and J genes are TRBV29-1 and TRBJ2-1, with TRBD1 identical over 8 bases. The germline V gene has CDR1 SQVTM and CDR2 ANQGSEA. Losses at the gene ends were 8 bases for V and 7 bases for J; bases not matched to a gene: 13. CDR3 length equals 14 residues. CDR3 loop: CSSSRTGSWNEQFF. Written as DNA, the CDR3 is TGCAGCTCCTCCCGGACAGGGAGCTGGAATGAGCAGTTCTTC.

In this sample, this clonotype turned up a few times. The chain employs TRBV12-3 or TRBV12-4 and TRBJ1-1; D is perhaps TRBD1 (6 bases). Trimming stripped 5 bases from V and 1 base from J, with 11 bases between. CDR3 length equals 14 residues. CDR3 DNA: TGTGCCAGCAGTGCCGGGACACGGAACACTGAAGCTTTCTTT. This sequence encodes CASSAGTRNTEAFF.

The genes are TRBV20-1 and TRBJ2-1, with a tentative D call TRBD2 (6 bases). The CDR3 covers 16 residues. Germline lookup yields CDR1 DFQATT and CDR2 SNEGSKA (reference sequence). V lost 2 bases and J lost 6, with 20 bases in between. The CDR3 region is CSARPEPAGLSNEQFF. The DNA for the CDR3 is TGCAGTGCTAGACCGGAACCCGCGGGGTTGAGCAATGAGCAGTTCTTC.